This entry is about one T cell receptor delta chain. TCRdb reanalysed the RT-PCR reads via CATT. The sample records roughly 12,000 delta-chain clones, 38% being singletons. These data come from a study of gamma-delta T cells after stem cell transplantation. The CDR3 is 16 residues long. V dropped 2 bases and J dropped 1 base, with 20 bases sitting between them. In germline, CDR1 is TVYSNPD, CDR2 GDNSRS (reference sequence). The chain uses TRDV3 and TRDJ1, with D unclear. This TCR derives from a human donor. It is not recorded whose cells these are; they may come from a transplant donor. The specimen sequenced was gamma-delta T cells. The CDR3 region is CAFSTSIDLSTDKLIF. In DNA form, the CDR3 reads TGTGCCTTTTCCACCAGTATAGACTTGTCCACCGATAAACTCATCTTT.